This T cell receptor beta chain was obtained from a study of blood T cell repertoires in COVID-19. Overall study context: Samples came from the United States, Italy and Spain, spanning acute and convalescent COVID-19. The analysed material was cDNA or gDNA that came from T cells, B-cell-depleted T cells, or PBMCs.

Per the original data handling: Quantification of nucleated cells was approximated via reference gene primer amplification. Clones were read by immunoSEQ multiplex PCR, and TCRdb kept only the in-frame ones, dropping some. That table is the source of V, J and clone size, and D and trimming were worked out from the DNA. The top ten hold about 37% of the sample, which has approximately 74,000 clones, around four fifths seen once. The CDR3 runs to 13 residues. Between the trimmed V and J ends, which lost 3 bases and 5 bases, there was a span of 11 bases. From germline, CDR1 is LNHDA and CDR2 SQIVND (reference sequence).

This TCR came from a man between 70 and 80 years old with acute or convalescent COVID-19. Sequenced sample: peripheral blood. The chain is built from TRBV19 and TRBJ2-7; D is undetermined. Written as DNA, the CDR3 is TGTGCCAGTAGTATTGGGCAGTTTGACGAGCAGTACTTC. Amino acid sequence: CASSIGQFDEQYF.